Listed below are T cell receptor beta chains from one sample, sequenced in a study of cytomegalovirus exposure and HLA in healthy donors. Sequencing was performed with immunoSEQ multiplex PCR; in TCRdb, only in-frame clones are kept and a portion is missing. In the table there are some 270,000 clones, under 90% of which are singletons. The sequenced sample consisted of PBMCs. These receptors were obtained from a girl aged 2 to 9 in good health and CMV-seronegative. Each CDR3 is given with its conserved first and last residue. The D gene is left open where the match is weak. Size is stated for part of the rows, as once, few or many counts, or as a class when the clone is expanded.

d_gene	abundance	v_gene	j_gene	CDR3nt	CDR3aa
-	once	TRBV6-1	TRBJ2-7	TGTGCCAGCAGTGAAGGTCCTGGCTCCTCCTACGAGCAGTACTTC	CASSEGPGSSYEQYF
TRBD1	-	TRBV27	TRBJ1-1	TGTGCCAGCAGTCCAATTCTGGGACAGCGGCCCACTGAAGCTTTCTTT	CASSPILGQRPTEAFF
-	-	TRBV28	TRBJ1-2	TGTGCCAGCAGTTCGGGACTCTGGTATGGCTACACCTTC	CASSSGLWYGYTF
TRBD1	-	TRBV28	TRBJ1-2	TGTGCCAGCAAGAACCCCGGACAGGGGAGGGATGGCTACACCTTC	CASKNPGQGRDGYTF
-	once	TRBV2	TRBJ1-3	TGTGCCAGCAGTGGCCAGGTTACCTCTGGAAACACCATATATTTT	CASSGQVTSGNTIYF
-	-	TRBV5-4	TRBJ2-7	TGTGCCAGCAGCCCTACCGACTCCTACGAGCAGTACTTC	CASSPTDSYEQYF
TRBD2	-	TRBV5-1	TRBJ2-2	TGCGCCAGCAGCTTGGCCCCAACTAGCGGGAGAACTTCCGGGGAGCTGTTTTTT	CASSLAPTSGRTSGELFF
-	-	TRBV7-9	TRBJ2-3	TGTGCCAGCCGGAGCCAAACCAGGGCAGATACGCAGTATTTT	CASRSQTRADTQYF
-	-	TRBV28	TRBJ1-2	TGTGCCAGCAGAGTAGACTCCTATGGCTACACCTTC	CASRVDSYGYTF
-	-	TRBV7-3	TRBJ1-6	TGTGCCAGCAGCTGGGGGGATTTGTTGGTCCGAAGGGGCTATAATTCACCCCTCCACTTT	CASSWGDLLVRRGYNSPLHF
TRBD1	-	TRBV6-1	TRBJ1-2	TGTGCCAGCAGTGAATGTCGGGTGCGGGACAGGGGCGACTATGGCTACACCTTC	CASSECRVRDRGDYGYTF
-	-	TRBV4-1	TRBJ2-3	TGCGCCAGCAGCGGTACCCGCGGGACAGCTGCTAGCACAGATACGCAGTATTTT	CASSGTRGTAASTDTQYF
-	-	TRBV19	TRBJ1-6	TGTGCCAGTAGTATATCCCGGTGGTATTCACCCCTCCACTTT	CASSISRWYSPLHF
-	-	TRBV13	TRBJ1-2	TGTGCCAGCAGCTTAGGCCGGGAAATGGAATATGGCTACACCTTC	CASSLGREMEYGYTF
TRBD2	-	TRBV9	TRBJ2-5	TGTGCCAGCAGCCCAAGTAGCGGGGGGGCCCCAGAGACCCAGTACTTC	CASSPSSGGAPETQYF
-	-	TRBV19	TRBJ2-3	TGTGCCAGTAGTGCGACTCCGGCGAGGGCAGATACGCAGTATTTT	CASSATPARADTQYF
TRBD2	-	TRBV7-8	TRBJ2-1	TGTGCCAGCAGCCTTTATAGCGGGAGAGTCGCGTATGAGCAGTTCTTC	CASSLYSGRVAYEQFF
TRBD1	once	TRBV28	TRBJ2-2	TGTGCCAGCAGTCACCACAGGGGAAAGGGCACCGGGGAGCTGTTTTTT	CASSHHRGKGTGELFF
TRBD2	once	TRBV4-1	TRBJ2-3	TGCGCCAGCAGTTCCCCTCTAGCGGGGGATACGCAGTATTTT	CASSSPLAGDTQYF
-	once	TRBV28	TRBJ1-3	TGTGCCAGCAGTTTAGTCAGTACATCTGGAAACACCATATATTTT	CASSLVSTSGNTIYF
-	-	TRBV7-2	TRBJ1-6	TGTGCCAGCACAGGACAGTATGGCTCACCCCTCCACTTT	CASTGQYGSPLHF
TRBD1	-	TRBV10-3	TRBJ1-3	TGTGCCATCAACTTAAACAGGGGTGTTGGCAACACCATATATTTT	CAINLNRGVGNTIYF
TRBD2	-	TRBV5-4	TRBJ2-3	TGTGCCAGCAGCTGGGTCTGGCGGGGGGGCACAGATACGCAGTATTTT	CASSWVWRGGTDTQYF
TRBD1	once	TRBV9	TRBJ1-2	TGTGCCAGCAGCGTTCTGACAGGGAGTAACTATGGCTACACCTTC	CASSVLTGSNYGYTF
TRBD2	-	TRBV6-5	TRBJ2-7	TGTGCCAGCAGTTACTCGACTAGCGGCGGGCCCTACGAGCAGTACTTC	CASSYSTSGGPYEQYF
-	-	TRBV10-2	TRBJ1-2	TGCGCCAGCAGTGAGTCAGGTTCTACACCAGGCTCCGACTATGGCTACACCTTC	CASSESGSTPGSDYGYTF
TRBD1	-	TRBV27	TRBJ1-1	TGTGCCAGCAGTAGCGGGACAGGGAGAGATACTGAAGCTTTCTTT	CASSSGTGRDTEAFF
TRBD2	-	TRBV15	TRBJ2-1	TGTGCCACCAGCAGAGGTGGGGCGGGGGTCGGGAATGAGCAGTTCTTC	CATSRGGAGVGNEQFF
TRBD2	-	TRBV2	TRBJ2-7	TGTGCCAGCAGGAGCGGGAGGGCCGATTGGCCCGACTCCTACGAGCAGTACTTC	CASRSGRADWPDSYEQYF
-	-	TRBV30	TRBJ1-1	TGTGCCTGGAGCGGTACCAGGATGGCTTTCTTT	CAWSGTRMAFF